This TCR beta chain was identified during a study of blood T cell repertoires in COVID-19. Across the whole study: Sites in the United States, Italy and Spain provided acute and convalescent COVID-19 samples. Sources were T cells, B-cell-depleted T cells, or PBMCs; the material itself was cDNA or gDNA.

This clone was counted once. Sequencing used immunoSEQ multiplex PCR; TCRdb keeps in-frame clones, though not all of them. The table lists a few hundred thousand clones, approximately 86% of them singletons, with 3.8% in the top ten. V lost 2 bases to trimming and J lost 4 bases; unmatched junction nucleotides: 13. Germline-derived CDR1 and CDR2 are SGHRS and YFSETQ. The CDR3 extends over 17 amino acids. The source of this sequence is a woman in her forties with acute COVID-19. The chain has TRBV5-1 and TRBJ1-1; 8 bases align to TRBD1. The sequencing input was PBMCs or T cells enriched from blood (not recorded which). The CDR3 protein is CASSFVAGGFSSTEAFF. The CDR3 nucleotides are TGCGCCAGCAGCTTTGTGGCAGGGGGCTTCTCTAGCACTGAAGCTTTCTTT. Together with reference TRBV5-1 and TRBJ1-1, the CDR3 gives the full variable domain: KAGVTQTPRYLIKTRGQQVTLSCSPISGHRSVSWYQQTPGQGLQFLFEYFSETQRNKGNFPGRFSGRQFSNSRSEMNVSTLELGDSALYLCASSFVAGGFSSTEAFFGQGTRLTVV.